The T cell receptor beta chain described here comes from a study of cytomegalovirus exposure and HLA in healthy donors (TCRdb year 2017). With respect to the entire study: The approximately 710 repertoires of the first cohort and the 110 or so validation repertoires were produced on the same platform, according to a later analysis. The aim of the study was to test whether cataloging public T cell receptors could identify signatures of past pathogen exposure. Besides the first cohort of some 670 subjects, a separate validation cohort made up of 120 different subjects was used. To predict cytomegalovirus infection status, the study combined high-throughput TCR immunosequencing, statistical association of individual TCRs with disease status, and machine learning.

Libraries were made using the immunoSEQ multiplex PCR assay. On the authors' methods: To diagnose cytomegalovirus status from the catalog of TCR beta chain sequences, a statistical classification framework was built. Held by TCRdb, this immuneACCESS table contains in-frame sequences only and omits some clones. Under half of the omission traces to an unresolved V gene where checked; the cause of the rest is unknown. That table is the source of V, J and clone size, and D and trimming were worked out from the DNA. This sample is represented by around 150,000 clones; approximately 82% of them were singletons. Roughly 30% of the sample is held by the ten biggest clonotypes. The junction shows trimming of 2 bases on V and 5 bases on J, and the gene matches do not reach 2 bases of it. Reading the germline V gene gives CDR1 SGDLS and CDR2 YYNGEE. The CDR3 runs 14 amino acids, cysteine and phenylalanine included. Only the CDR3 part of the read is kept: 42 bases, read in frame from the first base.

Points the paper makes about the study in general: In vitro tests confirmed that a few of the cytomegalovirus-associated TCR beta chains recognize cytomegalovirus antigens. The study listed 164 TCR beta chains as associated with cytomegalovirus. It was suggested by the authors that the approach could potentially be generalized to other disease states and immunological phenotypes. In a later analysis, TCRs clustered in the first cohort were found to also tend to co-occur in the roughly 120 validation repertoires, with 90% to 95% of cluster scores above 0. The classifier was reported to diagnose cytomegalovirus status with high specificity and sensitivity in both the original and validation cohorts. While some public TCRs were present in many individuals, most TCR sequences turned up only very rarely across donors. All 120 or so repertoires were used to score co-occurrence in the validation cohort in a later analysis, because that analysis had no HLA typing for the cohort.

Notes on this clone: What antigen it recognizes has not been identified. No much larger clone exists at a distance of one base, and base qualities are not known.

Donors formed part of the validation cohort, which comprised 95 to 150 subjects and was distinct from the first cohort of under 850 subjects. The TCR originated in a man younger than 45 in good health and CMV-seropositive. Sequenced input: PBMCs. Rearrangement joined TRBV9 to TRBJ2-1, and 9 junction bases match TRBD2. CDR3 protein: CASSVSGGNNEQFF. The sequence in DNA is TGTGCCAGCAGCGTTAGCGGGGGTAACAATGAGCAGTTCTTC.